This T cell receptor (beta chain) was found in a study of CD8 T cells in ankylosing spondylitis. The study, taken as a whole, reports: Typical of ankylosing spondylitis blood, it appeared, was a TCR beta motif of 7 or 8 highly homologous variants. Disease-linked clones bore a CD8+ phenotype and were relatively rare in peripheral blood. The authors reported significant enrichment of disease-linked clones in matched ankylosing spondylitis synovial fluid.

TCRdb independently ran MiXCR on the 5' RACE reads; one entry per CDR3 protein. Here the sample spans 200,000 or so distinct CDR3 sequences, approximately 13% being singletons. J lost 5 bases, V lost 4 bases, and 4 bases had no gene match. Germline lookup yields CDR1 SEHNR and CDR2 FQNEAQ (reference sequence). The CDR3 has 13 amino acids. On this clonotype: What it binds is not known.

This sequence was found in a female donor with ankylosing spondylitis or in good health (not recorded which). The chain joins TRBV7-9 to TRBJ1-2; 7 bases are a match to TRBD1. The specimen sequenced was blood, either unsorted or a sorted T cell fraction (not recorded which). This chain's CDR3 is CASSSGQAYGYTF. The CDR3, as DNA: TGTGCCAGCAGCTCCGGACAGGCGTATGGCTACACCTTC.